This T cell receptor (beta chain) was captured by sequencing in a study of blood T cell repertoires in COVID-19. Whole-study context: The United States, Italy and Spain supplied acute and convalescent COVID-19 samples.

In the authors' workflow: Reference gene primer amplification gave estimated nucleated cell counts. Data came from immunoSEQ multiplex PCR; TCRdb stores just in-frame clones and leaves some out. For V, J and clone size, that table is used; D and trimming come from the DNA. The sample lists some 73,000 clones; 86% were seen once. Germline V lookup: CDR1 DFQATT, CDR2 SNEGSKA (reference sequence). Trimming removed 3 bases from V and 6 bases from J; junction bases left unmatched: 13. The CDR3 is 15 residues long. The receptor was derived from an older woman with acute or convalescent COVID-19. The source material was peripheral blood. The V call is TRBV20-1, the J call TRBJ1-2; 7 nucleotides agree with TRBD1. Here the CDR3 reads CSASKQGPLYDGYTF. In nucleotides, the CDR3 is TGCAGTGCTAGTAAACAGGGGCCGCTTTATGATGGCTACACCTTC.